This T cell receptor beta chain was identified during a study of human T cells and chemical hapten exposure. Documented time point: patch test 3, about 24 weeks after DPC sensitization. Treatment noted: therapeutic diphenylcyclopropenone sensitization with weekly scalp DPC. TCRdb reprocessed the RACE reads with MiXCR, giving one entry per CDR3 protein. The profile covers roughly 200,000 distinct CDR3 sequences, with under 25% appearing a single time and over 2% taken by the ten largest. This clonotype has ten or more counts. Unmatched junction bases numbered 11, after V lost 3 bases and J lost 9 bases. The V gene's germline CDR1 is SGHTA and CDR2 FQGNSA. The CDR3 consists of 16 residues.

The sequencing here drew on whole blood, taken in connection with sensitization to the hapten diphenylcyclopropenone (DPC). The genes are TRBV7-2 and TRBJ2-7; 13 nucleotides line up with TRBD2. The sequence was obtained from a woman aged 40 to 50 with alopecia areata. Some clones in this sample may be carry-over from other donors' samples. The CDR3 sequence is CASSLGTSGNRGGQYF. Here the CDR3 DNA reads TGTGCCAGCAGCTTGGGGACTAGCGGGAACCGGGGGGGGCAGTACTTC.